These 12 T cell receptor beta chains were sequenced from one sample in a study of T cells in Graves' hyperthyroidism and ophthalmopathy. Researchers took RNA transcripts and amplified the TCR beta CDR3 regions from them. First-round RT-PCR targeting the TCR CDR3 was performed with the HTBI primer set. TCRdb itself ran the multiplex PCR reads through MiXCR, one entry per CDR3 protein. The sample has around 520,000 distinct CDR3 sequences, around a quarter seen once. Material: blood. These receptors came from a woman aged 25 to 39 with Graves' ophthalmopathy.

V is TRBV2 and J is TRBJ1-6; TRBD1 agrees at 10 bases. CDR3 length: 15 residues. The germline gives CDR1 SNHLY, CDR2 FYNNEI. With V trimmed by 6 bases and J by 5 bases, 4 bases remained unmatched. CDR3 DNA sequence: TGTGCCAGCAGACCCGGGACAGGGGATAATTCACCCCTCCACTTT. This codes for CASRPGTGDNSPLHF. The variable domain in full, completed from reference TRBV2 and TRBJ1-6, reads EPEVTQTPSHQVTQMGQEVILRCVPISNHLYFYWYRQILGQKVEFLVSFYNNEISEKSEIFDDQFSVERPDGSNFTLKIRSTKLEDSAMYFCASRPGTGDNSPLHFGNGTRLTVT.

At least ten counts were recorded for this clonotype. The chain links TRBV20-1 to TRBJ1-2, with D possibly matching TRBD1 (5 bases). Trimming removed 6 bases from V and 0 bases from J, with 17 bases in between. Germline CDR1 is DFQATT and CDR2 is SNEGSKA (reference sequence). This CDR3 is built from 15 residues. DNA for the CDR3: TGCAGTGCCCCGGGGCGGGTGGTAGCTAACTATGGCTACACCTTC. This gives the protein CSAPGRVVANYGYTF.

This clonotype appeared many times. The rearrangement uses TRBV27 and TRBJ1-2; unclear D gene. Trimming took off 6 bases at V and 3 bases at J, with 8 bases between the two ends. CDR1 and CDR2 from the germline V gene are MNHEY and SMNVEV (reference sequence). There are 12 residues in the CDR3. The CDR3 DNA follows: TGTGCCAGCAGGGGAAGGGACTATGGCTACACCTTC. Translated: CASRGRDYGYTF.

This clonotype was found many times. V and J are TRBV6-2 or TRBV6-3 and TRBJ2-2, with D unresolved. The germline V gene has CDR1 MNHEY and CDR2 SVGEGT. V lost 0 bases to trimming and J lost 6 bases, with 5 bases between them. This CDR3 has 13 amino acids. The DNA for the CDR3 is TGTGCCAGCAGTTACTCATTACCCGGGGAGCTGTTTTTT. It is translated as CASSYSLPGELFF.

This clonotype was seen a single time. This chain connects TRBV20-1 to TRBJ1-5; D gene unclear. Germline V gene sequence: CDR1 DFQATT, CDR2 SNEGSKA (reference sequence). V dropped 6 bases and J dropped 0 bases, with 9 bases sitting between them. The CDR3 totals 13 residues. CDR3 sequence (DNA): TGCAGTGCCCTAGAGTATAGCAATCAGCCCCAGCATTTT. Translated: CSALEYSNQPQHF.

This clonotype showed up many times. The genes are TRBV5-1 and TRBJ1-1, with 8 bases lining up with TRBD1. The CDR3 consists of 13 residues. V shed 3 bases and J 4 bases; nucleotides not matched to a gene: 2. Germline CDR1 SGHRS, CDR2 YFSETQ. The CDR3 bases are TGCGCCAGCAGCTGGACAGGGCCCACTGAAGCTTTCTTT. Amino acid sequence: CASSWTGPTEAFF.

The genes are TRBV11-1 and TRBJ2-2, with D tentatively TRBD1 (5 bases). The V gene lost 3 bases and the J gene lost 6 bases, with 17 bases spanning the gap. The CDR3 runs 16 residues. Germline V gene data show CDR1 as SGHAT and CDR2 as FQDESV (reference sequence). The CDR3 bases are TGTGCCAGCAGCTTTGGTCCCCAGGGATCATCCGGGGAGCTGTTTTTT. Its translation is CASSFGPQGSSGELFF. Based on the CDR3 plus reference TRBV11-1 and TRBJ2-2, the full variable domain is EAEVAQSPRYKITEKSQAVAFWCDPISGHATLYWYRQILGQGPELLVQFQDESVVDDSQLPKDRFSAERLKGVDSTLKIQPAELGDSAMYLCASSFGPQGSSGELFFGEGSRLTVL.

This clonotype was detected a few times. The junction departs from the called germline gene at one end, perhaps through a read error. CDR3 sequence reads: CASSTRRVVEQEIQYF. The CDR3 nucleotides are TGTGCCAGCAGCACTCGGCGGGTCGTAGAACAAGAGATCCAGTACTTC. The chain is built from TRBV7-8 and TRBJ2-5; tentatively, D is TRBD2 (5 bases). CDR1 and CDR2 (germline): SGHVS, FQNEAQ. This CDR3 spans 16 amino acids.

This clonotype was counted at least ten times. The chain joins TRBV28 to TRBJ2-7; D possibly corresponds to TRBD1 (5 bases). The CDR3 loop spans 13 amino acids. V was shortened by 5 bases and J by 3 bases, with 11 bases between the two germline ends. CDR1 and CDR2 from the germline V gene are MDHEN and SYDVKM. The CDR3 here is CASSLPGFYEQYF. CDR3 sequence (DNA): TGTGCCAGCAGTCTCCCAGGGTTCTACGAGCAGTACTTC.

This clonotype was counted many times. The chain is built from TRBV2 and TRBJ2-7; either TRBD1 or TRBD2 may supply D (5 bases each). Germline CDR1 and CDR2: SNHLY and FYNNEI. This CDR3 is built from 14 residues. V shed 7 bases and J shed 2 bases, with 15 bases lying between them. The CDR3 protein is CASIVRDGPYEQYF. CDR3 bases: TGTGCCAGCATCGTCCGGGACGGACCCTACGAGCAGTACTTC.

The rearrangement uses TRBV18 and TRBJ2-2; the match to TRBD1 covers 10 bases. This CDR3 has 15 residues. With 6 bases clipped from V and 0 bases from J, the junction kept 1 base outside the gene matches. CDR1 is KGHSH and CDR2 is LQKENI in the germline V gene. The CDR3 nucleotides are TGTGCCAGCTCGGACAGGGGGACGAACACCGGGGAGCTGTTTTTT. Its protein product is CASSDRGTNTGELFF.

This clonotype occurred many times. The germline gene is not matched at one end of the junction; a read error may be the cause. This rearrangement joins TRBV28 to TRBJ2-5, with D perhaps assigned TRBD1 or TRBD2 (5 bases each). The CDR3 length is 16 residues. CDR1 and CDR2 (germline): MDHEN, SYDVKM. CDR3 DNA sequence: TGTGCCAGCCGTTTCAACCCGGGACGGGGACAAGAGACCCAGTACTTC. This gives the protein CASRFNPGRGQETQYF.